Listed below are T cell receptor beta chains from one sample, sequenced in a study of Ad26.COV2.S vaccination and SARS-CoV-2 variants. Data came from immunoSEQ multiplex PCR; TCRdb stores just in-frame clones and leaves some out. The sample contains about 410,000 clones, 70% to 90% of which appear only once. The sequences come from peripheral blood, collected in a trial of Ad26.COV2.S vaccine versus placebo. Receptors were obtained from a person between 18 and 65 years old who received the Ad26.COV2.S COVID-19 vaccine or a placebo. Both conserved end residues are part of each CDR3. D genes are given only for firm matches. Only part of the rows carry a size: once, few, many, or a class if the clone is expanded.

>NA|TRBV9|TRBJ2-1|NA
CASSVATGTYTPFF
NA
>TRBD2|TRBV7-8|TRBJ2-3|NA
CASSLGPGGSGLAETDTQYF
TGTGCCAGCAGCTTAGGACCAGGGGGATCGGGACTAGCGGAAACAGATACGCAGTATTTT
>TRBD2|TRBV25-1|TRBJ2-5|NA
CASSESWAGAETQYF
TGTGCCAGCAGTGAAAGTTGGGCGGGAGCGGAGACCCAGTACTTC
>TRBD1|TRBV19|TRBJ1-5|once
CARPTGGGQPQHF
TGTGCCAGACCGACAGGGGGGGGTCAGCCCCAGCATTTT
>TRBD2|TRBV6-5|TRBJ2-1|NA
CASSTSGGSYNEQFF
TGTGCCAGTAGTACTAGCGGGGGCTCCTACAATGAGCAGTTCTTC
>NA|TRBV11-3|TRBJ2-1|NA
CASSALDRWASYNEQFF
TGTGCCAGCAGCGCCCTCGATAGATGGGCCAGTTACAATGAGCAGTTCTTC
>TRBD1|TRBV28|TRBJ2-7|NA
CASRDSRGPLSEQYF
TGTGCCAGCAGGGATAGTAGGGGGCCCCTTAGCGAGCAGTACTTC
>NA|TRBV10-1|TRBJ1-1|NA
CASSESSGGASTEAFF
TGCGCCAGCAGTGAGTCTTCTGGGGGCGCGAGCACTGAAGCTTTCTTT
>TRBD1|TRBV24-1|TRBJ2-1|NA
CATSDYRGSYNEQFF
TGTGCCACCAGTGATTACAGGGGCTCCTACAATGAGCAGTTCTTC
>NA|TRBV28|TRBJ1-2|NA
CASSLRQVPYGYTF
TGTGCCAGCAGTTTACGGCAGGTCCCCTATGGCTACACCTTC
>TRBD1|TRBV11-2|TRBJ2-5|NA
CASSKNRGGSQETQYF
TGTGCCAGCAGCAAGAACAGGGGTGGGAGTCAAGAGACCCAGTACTTC
>TRBD2|TRBV20-1|TRBJ2-1|NA
CSAKREVEQFF
TGCAGTGCTAAACGGGAGGTTGAGCAGTTCTTC
>NA|TRBV2|TRBJ1-6|NA
CASSEQPPSSYNSPLHF
TGTGCCAGCAGTGAACAGCCTCCGAGCTCCTATAATTCACCCCTCCACTTT
>NA|TRBV11-2|TRBJ1-1|NA
CASSFGRGGYNAEAFF
TGTGCCAGCAGCTTCGGGCGGGGAGGGTACAACGCTGAAGCTTTCTTT
>TRBD1|TRBV6-5|TRBJ2-7|NA
CASRSGQGTPYEQYF
TGTGCCAGCAGATCTGGACAGGGGACTCCCTACGAGCAGTACTTC
>TRBD2|TRBV24-1|TRBJ2-3|NA
CATSDFGTRGSDTQYF
TGTGCCACCAGTGATTTCGGGACTAGGGGTTCAGATACGCAGTATTTT
>TRBD2|TRBV5-4|TRBJ2-1|once
CASSLAGLGGRSNEQFF
TGTGCCAGCAGCTTGGCGGGACTGGGCGGGAGATCCAATGAGCAGTTCTTC
>NA|TRBV7-2|TRBJ1-1|once
CASSFLGFGTEAFF
TGTGCCAGCAGCTTTCTAGGGTTTGGCACTGAAGCTTTCTTT
>NA|TRBV6-5|TRBJ1-2|once
CASSLSTGANYGYTF
TGTGCCAGCAGTCTTTCGACAGGAGCTAACTATGGCTACACCTTC
>NA|TRBV30|TRBJ1-3|NA
CAWSVWGPGNTIYF
TGTGCCTGGAGTGTATGGGGCCCTGGAAACACCATATATTTT
>NA|TRBV5-5|TRBJ1-2|few
CASSFSDGLALYGYTF
TGTGCCAGCAGCTTCTCCGACGGCTTGGCCCTCTATGGCTACACCTTC
>TRBD2|TRBV30|TRBJ2-5|NA
CAWSGLAGPQYF
TGTGCCTGGAGTGGACTAGCGGGACCCCAGTACTTC
>TRBD1|TRBV3-1/TRBV3-2|TRBJ1-3|NA
CASSPGQAPGNTIYF
TGTGCCAGCAGCCCAGGACAGGCCCCTGGAAACACCATATATTTT
>NA|TRBV2|TRBJ1-2|few
CASSTNNYGYTF
TGTGCCAGCTCGACAAATAACTATGGCTACACCTTC